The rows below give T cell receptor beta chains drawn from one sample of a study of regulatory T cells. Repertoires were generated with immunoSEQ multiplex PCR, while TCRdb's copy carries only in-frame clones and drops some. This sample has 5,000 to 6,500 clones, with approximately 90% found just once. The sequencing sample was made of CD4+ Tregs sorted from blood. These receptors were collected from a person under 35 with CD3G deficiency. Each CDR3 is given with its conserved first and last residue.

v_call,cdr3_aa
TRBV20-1,CSARDNYGYTF
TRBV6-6,CASSWGGGEQFF
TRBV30,CAYGQGPTGELFF
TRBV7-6,CASSLEENQPQHF
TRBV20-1,CSAGTDIQYF
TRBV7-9,CASSSTSGGEQYF
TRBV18,CASSPQGETQYF
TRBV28,CASTSGGLVAEAFF
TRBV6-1,CASSNRALNTEAFF
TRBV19,CASQQGRSGNTIYF
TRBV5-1,CASSLAGTVHEQYF
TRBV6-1,CASSEIGWRGRSGELFF
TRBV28,CASSKGQGHYGQYF
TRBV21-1,CASSRSGAAPDTQYF
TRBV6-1,CASSEYPQGGRHEAFF
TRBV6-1,CASSADGYTF
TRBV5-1,CASSLEVTDTQYF
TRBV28,CASSLSGLYGYTF
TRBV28,CASSYPTGQLNTGELFF
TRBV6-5,CASGLQQNSGANVLTF
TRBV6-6,CASSYGGEETQYF
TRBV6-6,CASRALAGGLDTQYF
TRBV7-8,CASLEGQTNTGELFF
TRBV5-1,CASSLRAGSEAFF